This TCR beta chain appears in the sequencing data of a study of CD8 T cells in Susac syndrome. Germline assignment: CDR1 DFQATT and CDR2 SNEGSKA (reference sequence). V shed 6 bases, J shed 11 bases, and the junction held 12 bases outside the gene matches. The CDR3 has 12 amino acids. About 0.5 to 1 ug RNA was reverse transcribed with random hexamers. immunoSEQ multiplex PCR amplified TCR beta CDR3 across 54 Vbeta, 13 Jbeta. TCRdb reprocessed the immunoSEQ multiplex PCR reads via MiXCR and lists one record per CDR3 protein. The repertoire holds tens of thousands of distinct CDR3 sequences, with around 90% as singletons. Treatment-naive patients with stable or active relapsing-remitting disease were the multiple sclerosis controls. Both CD4+ and CD8+ T cells were negatively isolated, and TEMRA cells underwent FACS enrichment.

This TCR came from a human donor with multiple sclerosis. The chain employs TRBV20-1 and TRBJ1-2, with 7 bases that match TRBD1. The material sequenced was CD8+ T cells from PBMCs. For the CDR3, the DNA is TGCAGTGCAACAAATGGACAGGATCGGTACACCTTC. Encoded protein: CSATNGQDRYTF.